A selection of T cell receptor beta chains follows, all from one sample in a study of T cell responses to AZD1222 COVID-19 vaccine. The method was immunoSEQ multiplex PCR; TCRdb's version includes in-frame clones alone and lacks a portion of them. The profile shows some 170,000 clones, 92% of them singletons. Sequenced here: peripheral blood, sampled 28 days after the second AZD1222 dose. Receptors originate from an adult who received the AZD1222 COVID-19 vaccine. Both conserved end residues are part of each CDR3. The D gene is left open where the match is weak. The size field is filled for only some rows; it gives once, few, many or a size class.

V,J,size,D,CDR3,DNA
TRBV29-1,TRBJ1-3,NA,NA,CGGGRGTDTIYF,TGCGGTGGTGGTCGGGGGACGGACACCATATATTTT
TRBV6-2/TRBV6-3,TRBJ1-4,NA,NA,CASSPGYGTVREKLFF,TGTGCCAGCAGCCCTGGGTACGGCACCGTCAGGGAAAAACTGTTTTTT
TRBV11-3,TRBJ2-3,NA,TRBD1,CASSLGQGADTQYF,TGTGCCAGCAGCTTAGGACAGGGGGCAGATACGCAGTATTTT
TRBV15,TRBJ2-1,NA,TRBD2,CATSRGTSGVQFF,TGTGCCACCAGCAGGGGGACTAGCGGGGTACAGTTCTTC
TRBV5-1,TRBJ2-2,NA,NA,CASSLPLDTGELFF,TGCGCCAGCAGCTTGCCCTTGGACACCGGGGAGCTGTTTTTT
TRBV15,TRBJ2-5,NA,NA,CATSRDRASVETQYF,TGTGCCACCAGCAGAGATAGGGCTAGCGTAGAGACCCAGTACTTC
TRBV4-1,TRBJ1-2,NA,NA,CASSQDRGRVYGYTF,TGCGCCAGCAGCCAAGATCGGGGCAGGGTCTATGGCTACACCTTC
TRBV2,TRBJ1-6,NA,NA,CASSERGSYNSPLHF,TGTGCCAGCAGTGAGAGGGGCTCCTATAATTCACCCCTCCACTTT
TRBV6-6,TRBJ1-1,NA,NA,CASSPLLRRGKNTEAFF,TGTGCCAGCAGTCCCCTTTTACGTCGGGGTAAAAACACTGAAGCTTTCTTT
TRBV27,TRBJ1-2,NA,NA,CASKSHGGYGYTF,TGTGCCAGCAAATCGCACGGTGGATATGGCTACACCTTC
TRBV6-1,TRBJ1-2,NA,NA,CASSEEIGGWSDYGYTF,TGTGCCAGCAGTGAAGAGATAGGGGGATGGTCAGACTATGGCTACACCTTC
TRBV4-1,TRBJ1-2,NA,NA,CASSQPLKSGTRGGYTF,TGCGCCAGCAGCCAACCCTTAAAGTCCGGGACCCGGGGGGGCTACACCTTC
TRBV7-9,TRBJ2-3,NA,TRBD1,CASSYYRGRADTQYF,TGTGCCAGCAGCTATTACAGGGGGCGGGCAGATACGCAGTATTTT
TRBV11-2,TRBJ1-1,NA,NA,CASSLESAGWGTEAFF,TGTGCCAGCAGCTTAGAATCGGCGGGGTGGGGCACTGAAGCTTTCTTT
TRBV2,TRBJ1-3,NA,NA,CASSSGNTIYF,TGTGCCAGCAGTAGTGGAAACACCATATATTTT
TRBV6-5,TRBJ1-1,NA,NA,CASSFIDRSTEAFF,TGTGCCAGCAGTTTTATAGACAGAAGCACTGAAGCTTTCTTT
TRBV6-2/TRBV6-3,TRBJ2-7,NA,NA,CASSYSTSSDEQYF,TGTGCCAGCAGTTACTCGACTAGTTCCGACGAGCAGTACTTC
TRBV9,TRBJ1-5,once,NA,CASSADGGQPQHF,TGTGCCAGCAGCGCGGACGGAGGCCAGCCCCAGCATTTT
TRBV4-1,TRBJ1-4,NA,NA,CASSQPGGARAGEKLFF,TGCGCCAGCAGCCAACCAGGTGGGGCCAGGGCCGGTGAAAAACTGTTTTTT
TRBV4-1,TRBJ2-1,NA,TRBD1,CASSQAGTGGWNEQFF,TGCGCCAGCAGCCAAGCCGGGACAGGGGGGTGGAATGAGCAGTTCTTC
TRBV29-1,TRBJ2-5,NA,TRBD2,CSVYSGSKETQYF,TGCAGCGTTTATAGCGGGAGCAAAGAGACCCAGTACTTC
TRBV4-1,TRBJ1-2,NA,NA,CASSHLRTDNYGYTF,TGCGCCAGCAGCCACCTCAGGACAGACAACTATGGCTACACCTTC
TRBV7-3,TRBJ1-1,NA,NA,CASSDGTEAFF,TGTGCCAGCAGTGATGGGACTGAAGCTTTCTTT
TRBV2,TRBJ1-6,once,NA,CASSDLGINSPLHF,TGTGCCAGCAGTGATCTTGGCATTAATTCACCCCTCCACTTT
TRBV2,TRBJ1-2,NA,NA,CASSEHGKNYGYTF,TGTGCCAGCAGTGAACACGGGAAAAACTATGGCTACACCTTC
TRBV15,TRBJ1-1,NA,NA,CATSRAPGVGTEAFF,TGTGCCACCAGCAGAGCTCCAGGGGTGGGCACTGAAGCTTTCTTT
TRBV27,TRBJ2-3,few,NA,CASSRLSGSSTDTQYF,TGTGCCAGCAGTCGACTGAGCGGTTCCAGCACAGATACGCAGTATTTT
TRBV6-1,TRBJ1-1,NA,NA,CASSDRMNTEAFF,TGTGCCAGCAGTGATAGGATGAACACTGAAGCTTTCTTT
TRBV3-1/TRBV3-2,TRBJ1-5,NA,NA,CASSQYPAHSNQPQHF,TGTGCCAGCAGCCAATACCCAGCCCACAGCAATCAGCCCCAGCATTTT
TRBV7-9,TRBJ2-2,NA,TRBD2,CASSLPTSGGDTGELFF,TGTGCCAGCAGCTTACCCACTAGCGGGGGAGACACCGGGGAGCTGTTTTTT
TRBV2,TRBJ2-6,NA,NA,CASSEVRSGANVLTF,TGTGCCAGCAGTGAGGTCCGATCTGGGGCCAACGTCCTGACTTTC
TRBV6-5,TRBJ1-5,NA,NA,CASSYSGTQPQHF,TGTGCCAGCAGTTATTCGGGTACTCAGCCCCAGCATTTT
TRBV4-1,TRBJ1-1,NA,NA,CASSQDSPQSGTNTEAFF,TGCGCCAGCAGCCAAGATTCTCCTCAATCCGGGACGAACACTGAAGCTTTCTTT
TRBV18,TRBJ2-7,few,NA,CASSLTGTTTYEQYF,TGTGCCAGCTCCCTAACAGGGACCACCACCTACGAGCAGTACTTC
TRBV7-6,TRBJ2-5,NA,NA,CASSPGETQYF,TGTGCCAGCAGCCCTGGGGAGACCCAGTACTTC
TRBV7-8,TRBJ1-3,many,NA,CASSPVGVSGNTIYF,TGTGCCAGCAGCCCCGTGGGGGTCTCTGGAAACACCATATATTTT
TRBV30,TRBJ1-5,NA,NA,CAWEGAGGANQPQHF,TGTGCCTGGGAAGGTGCGGGGGGGGCCAATCAGCCCCAGCATTTT
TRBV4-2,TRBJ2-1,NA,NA,CASSHEEAMNEQFF,TGTGCCAGCAGCCACGAGGAGGCGATGAATGAGCAGTTCTTC
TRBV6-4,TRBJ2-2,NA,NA,CASMTGHHTGELFF,TGTGCCAGCATGACTGGACACCACACCGGGGAGCTGTTTTTT
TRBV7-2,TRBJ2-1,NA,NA,CASLIASNPYNEQFF,TGTGCCAGCCTGATCGCTAGCAATCCCTACAATGAGCAGTTCTTC
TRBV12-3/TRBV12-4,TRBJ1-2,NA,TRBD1,CASTYRGHGYTF,TGTGCCAGCACCTACAGGGGGCATGGCTACACCTTC
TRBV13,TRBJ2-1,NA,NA,CASSIEVSPYNEQFF,TGTGCCAGCAGCATCGAGGTTTCTCCCTACAATGAGCAGTTCTTC
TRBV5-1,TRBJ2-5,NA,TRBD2,CASSPRTSGGQETQYF,TGCGCCAGCAGCCCCCGGACTAGCGGGGGACAAGAGACCCAGTACTTC
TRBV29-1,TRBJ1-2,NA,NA,CSVEGAHGYTF,TGCAGCGTTGAAGGGGCACATGGCTACACCTTC
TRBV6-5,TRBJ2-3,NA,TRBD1,CASSWTGGDTDTQYF,TGTGCCAGCAGTTGGACAGGGGGAGACACAGATACGCAGTATTTT
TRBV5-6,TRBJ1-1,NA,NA,CASSPARGEAFF,TGTGCCAGCAGCCCTGCAAGGGGTGAAGCTTTCTTT
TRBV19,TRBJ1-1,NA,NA,CASTIMGTEAFF,TGTGCCAGTACCATAATGGGGACTGAAGCTTTCTTT
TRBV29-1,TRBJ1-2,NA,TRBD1,CSVFTGVGYGYTF,TGCAGCGTTTTCACAGGGGTGGGGTACGGCTACACCTTC
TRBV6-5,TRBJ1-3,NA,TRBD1,CASSLTGTAGNTIYF,TGTGCCAGCAGTCTAACAGGGACAGCTGGAAACACCATATATTTT
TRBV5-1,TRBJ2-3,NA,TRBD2,CASSRERAGGTDTQYF,TGCGCCAGCAGCCGTGAACGGGCGGGAGGCACAGATACGCAGTATTTT
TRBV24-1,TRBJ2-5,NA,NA,CATSDSGTGIETQYF,TGTGCCACCAGTGATTCCGGAACAGGGATAGAGACCCAGTACTTC
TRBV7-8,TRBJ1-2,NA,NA,CASSFGLRGPVNGYTF,TGTGCCAGCAGCTTTGGTTTACGAGGGCCAGTTAATGGCTACACCTTC
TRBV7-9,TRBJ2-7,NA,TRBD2,CASSLKAATSGVYYEQYF,TGTGCCAGCAGCTTAAAGGCGGCAACTAGCGGGGTGTACTACGAGCAGTACTTC
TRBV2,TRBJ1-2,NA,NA,CASSESRDYGYTF,TGTGCCAGCAGTGAAAGCAGGGACTATGGCTACACCTTC